Presented here are 2 T cell receptor beta chains from one specimen sequenced in a study of blood T cell repertoires in COVID-19 (dated by TCRdb to 2020 to 2022). The library came from the immunoSEQ multiplex PCR assay. The clones in this table, taken by TCRdb from immuneACCESS, are in-frame only. Not every clone is retained; where verified, under half of the shortfall comes from an unresolved V gene, and the cause of the rest is unknown. This sample has around 100,000 clones in its table, and approximately 80% of those were observed once. Clones ranked in the top ten supply 9% to 13% of the sample. Sequences were obtained from peripheral blood. These receptors came from a woman in her 70s with acute or convalescent COVID-19.

This chain connects TRBV28 to TRBJ1-1; 8 bases are shared with TRBD1. Trimming took 7 bases from V and 1 from J; bases not matched to a gene: 5. There are 14 residues in the CDR3. Germline assignment: CDR1 MDHEN and CDR2 SYDVKM. In DNA, the CDR3 is TGTGCCAGCAAAGTAACAGGGGGGAACACTGAAGCTTTCTTT. Amino acid sequence: CASKVTGGNTEAFF.

In its sample, this clone was seen a few times. This chain joins TRBV3-1 (or the pseudogene TRBV3-2) and TRBJ1-4, with D perhaps TRBD1 (6 bases). The CDR3 has 15 residues. V lost 2 bases and J lost 5, with 12 bases in between. Per the germline V gene, CDR1 is LGHDT and CDR2 is YNNKEL (reference sequence). The CDR3 nucleotides are TGTGCCAGCAGCCAACCGACAGGACAAAATGAAAAACTGTTTTTT. This translates into CASSQPTGQNEKLFF.